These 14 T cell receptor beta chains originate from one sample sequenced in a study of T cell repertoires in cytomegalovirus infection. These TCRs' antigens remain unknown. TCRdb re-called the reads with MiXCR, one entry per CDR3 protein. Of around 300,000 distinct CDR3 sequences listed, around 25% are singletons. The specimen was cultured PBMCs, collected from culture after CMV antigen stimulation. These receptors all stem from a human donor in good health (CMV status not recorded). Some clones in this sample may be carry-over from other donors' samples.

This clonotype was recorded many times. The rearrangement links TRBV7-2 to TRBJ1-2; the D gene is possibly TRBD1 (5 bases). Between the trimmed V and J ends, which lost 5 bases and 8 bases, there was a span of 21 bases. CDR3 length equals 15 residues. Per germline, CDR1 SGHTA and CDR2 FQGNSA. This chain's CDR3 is CASSPSGAGYEGYTF. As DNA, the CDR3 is TGTGCCAGCAGCCCCTCTGGGGCAGGCTATGAAGGCTACACCTTC.

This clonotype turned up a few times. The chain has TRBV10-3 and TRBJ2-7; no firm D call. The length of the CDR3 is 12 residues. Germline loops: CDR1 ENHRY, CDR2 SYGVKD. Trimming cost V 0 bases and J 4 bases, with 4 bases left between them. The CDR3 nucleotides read TGTGCCATCAGTGAGTCGGCATACGAGCAGTACTTC. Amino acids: CAISESAYEQYF.

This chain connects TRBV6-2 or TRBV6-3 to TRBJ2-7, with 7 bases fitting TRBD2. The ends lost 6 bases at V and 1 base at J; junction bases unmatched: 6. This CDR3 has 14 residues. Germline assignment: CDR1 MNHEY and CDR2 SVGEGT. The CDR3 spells CASRERDSSYEQYV. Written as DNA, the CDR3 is TGTGCCAGCAGGGAGCGGGATAGTTCCTACGAGCAGTACGTC.

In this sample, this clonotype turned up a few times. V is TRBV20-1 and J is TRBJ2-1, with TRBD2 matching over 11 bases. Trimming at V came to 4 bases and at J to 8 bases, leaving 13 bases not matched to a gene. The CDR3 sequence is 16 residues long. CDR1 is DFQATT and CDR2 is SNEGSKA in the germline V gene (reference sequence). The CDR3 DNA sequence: TGCAGTGCTACCAGGACTAGCGGGCCTTTAATCGATGAGCAGTTCTTC. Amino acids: CSATRTSGPLIDEQFF.

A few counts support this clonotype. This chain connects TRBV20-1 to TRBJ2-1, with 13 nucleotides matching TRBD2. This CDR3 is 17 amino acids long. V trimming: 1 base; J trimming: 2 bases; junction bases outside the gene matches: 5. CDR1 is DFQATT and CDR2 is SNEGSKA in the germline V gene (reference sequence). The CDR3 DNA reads TGCAGTGCTAGAGGACCGGGACTAGCGGGGACCTACAATGAGCAGTTCTTC. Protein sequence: CSARGPGLAGTYNEQFF.

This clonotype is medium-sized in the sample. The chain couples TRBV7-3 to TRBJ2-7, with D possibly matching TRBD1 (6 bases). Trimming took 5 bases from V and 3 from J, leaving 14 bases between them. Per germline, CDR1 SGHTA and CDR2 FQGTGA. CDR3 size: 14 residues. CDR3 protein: CASSLQGRSYEQYF. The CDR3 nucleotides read TGTGCCAGCAGCCTACAGGGCCGGAGCTACGAGCAGTACTTC.

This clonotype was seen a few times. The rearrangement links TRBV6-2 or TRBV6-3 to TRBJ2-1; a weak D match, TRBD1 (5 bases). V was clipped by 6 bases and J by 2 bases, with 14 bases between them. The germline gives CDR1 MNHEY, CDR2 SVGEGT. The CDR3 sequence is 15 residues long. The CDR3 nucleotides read TGTGCCAGCAGACAAGGGGTGGCTACCTACAATGAGCAGTTCTTC. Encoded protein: CASRQGVATYNEQFF.

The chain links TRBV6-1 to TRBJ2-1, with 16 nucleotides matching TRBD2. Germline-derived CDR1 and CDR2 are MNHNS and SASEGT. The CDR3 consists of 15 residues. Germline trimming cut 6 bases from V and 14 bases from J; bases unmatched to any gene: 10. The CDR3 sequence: CASSRGLAGGTGEFF. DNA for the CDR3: TGTGCCAGCAGCCGGGGACTAGCGGGAGGGACTGGAGAGTTCTTC.

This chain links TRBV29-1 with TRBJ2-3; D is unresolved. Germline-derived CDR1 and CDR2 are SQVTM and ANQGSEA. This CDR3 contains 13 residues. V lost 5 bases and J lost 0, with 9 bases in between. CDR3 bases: TGCAGCGTTTTAGGGTCAAGCACAGATACGCAGTATTTT. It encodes CSVLGSSTDTQYF.

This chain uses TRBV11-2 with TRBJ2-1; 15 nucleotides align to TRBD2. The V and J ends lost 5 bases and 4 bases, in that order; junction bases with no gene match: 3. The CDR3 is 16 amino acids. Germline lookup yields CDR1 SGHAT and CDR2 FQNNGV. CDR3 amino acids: CASSTGLAGGYNEQFF. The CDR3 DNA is TGTGCCAGCAGCACGGGACTAGCGGGAGGATACAATGAGCAGTTCTTC.

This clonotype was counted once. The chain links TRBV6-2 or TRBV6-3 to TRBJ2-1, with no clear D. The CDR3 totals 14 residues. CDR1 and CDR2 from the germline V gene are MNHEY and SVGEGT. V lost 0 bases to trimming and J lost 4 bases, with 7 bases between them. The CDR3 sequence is CASSYSAGYNEQFF. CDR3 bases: TGTGCCAGCAGTTACTCGGCTGGTTACAATGAGCAGTTCTTC.

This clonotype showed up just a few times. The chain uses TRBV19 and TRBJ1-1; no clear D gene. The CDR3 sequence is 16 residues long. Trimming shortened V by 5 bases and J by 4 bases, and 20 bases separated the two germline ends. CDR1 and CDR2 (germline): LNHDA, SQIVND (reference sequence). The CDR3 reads CASSLGFSGFRTEAFF. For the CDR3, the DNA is TGTGCCAGTAGTTTAGGATTTTCTGGTTTTCGCACTGAAGCTTTCTTT.

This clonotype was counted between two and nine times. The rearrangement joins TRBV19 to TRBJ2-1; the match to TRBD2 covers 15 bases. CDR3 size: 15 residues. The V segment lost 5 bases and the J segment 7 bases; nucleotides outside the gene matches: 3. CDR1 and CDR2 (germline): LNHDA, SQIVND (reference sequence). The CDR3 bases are TGTGCCAGTAGTCGCGGGACTAGCGGGGGGAATGAGCAGTTCTTC. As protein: CASSRGTSGGNEQFF.

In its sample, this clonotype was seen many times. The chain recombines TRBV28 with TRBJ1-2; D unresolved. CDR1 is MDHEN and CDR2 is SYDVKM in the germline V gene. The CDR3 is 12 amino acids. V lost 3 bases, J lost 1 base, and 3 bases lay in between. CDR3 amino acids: CASSFVNYGYTF. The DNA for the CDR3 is TGTGCCAGCAGTTTTGTTAACTATGGCTACACCTTC.